This T cell receptor (beta chain) was sequenced for a study of shared clonotypes between healthy human individuals. Study summary: The donors, a couple of women and a few men, were aged 18 to 49. Findings of the study overall: Clonotype sharing across a few donors was observed for around 5% of naive CD4 clonotypes.

Produced via immunoSEQ multiplex PCR; TCRdb's table is partial and in-frame only. Among about 2.3 million clones listed, about nine tenths were seen once. V lost 6 bases, J lost 6 bases, and 18 bases lay in between. CDR1 and CDR2 from the germline V gene are SGHDT and YYEEEE. This CDR3 is built from 15 residues. This clone showed up just once. The antigen remains undetermined. The chain couples TRBV5-6 to TRBJ1-4; D is unresolved. The source of this sequence is a man between 18 and 29 years old in good health. Some clones in this sample may be carry-over from other donors' samples. Sequencing was carried out using naive CD4+ T cells from PBMCs. The subset denotes: CD45RA+ positively selected. The CDR3 DNA sequence: TGTGCCAGCACCGAGGCGGCAAGAGTGGATGAAAAACTGTTTTTT. Its protein product is CASTEAARVDEKLFF.